What follows describes a single T cell receptor beta chain. Its antigen is still unknown. The data derive from a study of cytomegalovirus exposure and HLA in healthy donors. Whole-study results and caveats: Earlier analysis yielded a pattern in which most TCR beta V segments were productive about 90% or about 30% of the time.

PCR involved 60 Vbeta and 13 Jbeta primers. In the original processing: In a later analysis, of roughly 73 million unique beta chains, around 11 million appeared in at least two donors. TCRdb's copy holds only in-frame clones and misses some; the assay was immunoSEQ multiplex PCR. V and J calls and clone size are given by that table; D and trimming were obtained from the DNA. The sample consists of around 130,000 clones, 75% to 85% of them appearing once. Trimming took off 4 bases at V and 3 bases at J, with 11 bases between the two ends. The length of the CDR3 is 14 residues. Germline V CDR1 and CDR2: SGHRS, YFSETQ.

The origin of this receptor is a woman between 35 and 50 years old in good health and CMV-seropositive. The chain joins TRBV5-1 to TRBJ1-3; D is uncertain. Sequencing input: PBMCs. CDR3 protein: CASSPHTDGNTIYF. DNA for the CDR3: TGCGCCAGCAGCCCCCACACCGATGGAAACACCATATATTTT.